This TCR beta chain is from a study of blood T cells in healthy people across ages. Findings of the study overall: It was not known whether donors were CMV positive (a possible confounder of expanded clonotype changes).

Donation came from healthy Caucasian individuals in Russia who were aged 6 to 90. Regarding this clonotype: Its cognate antigen is unknown.

Alongside a J-beta primer mix, a sample-barcoded 5' primer served in a second PCR lasting about 6 to 12 cycles. TCRdb processed the 5' RACE reads anew with MiXCR; each CDR3 protein has one entry. The sample holds roughly 1,300,000 distinct CDR3 sequences, roughly 59% seen once. The V end lost 5 bases, the J end lost 10 bases, and 14 bases lay between the germline ends. This CDR3 contains 12 residues. Germline CDR1 and CDR2: MDHEN and SYDVKM. This chain uses TRBV28 with TRBJ1-1; perhaps TRBD1 as D (6 bases). This sequence originates from a man between 18 and 29 years old in good health. What was sequenced was blood. The DNA for the CDR3 is TGTGCCAGCAGTCAGACAGGACGCCCAGCTTTCTTT. Protein sequence: CASSQTGRPAFF.